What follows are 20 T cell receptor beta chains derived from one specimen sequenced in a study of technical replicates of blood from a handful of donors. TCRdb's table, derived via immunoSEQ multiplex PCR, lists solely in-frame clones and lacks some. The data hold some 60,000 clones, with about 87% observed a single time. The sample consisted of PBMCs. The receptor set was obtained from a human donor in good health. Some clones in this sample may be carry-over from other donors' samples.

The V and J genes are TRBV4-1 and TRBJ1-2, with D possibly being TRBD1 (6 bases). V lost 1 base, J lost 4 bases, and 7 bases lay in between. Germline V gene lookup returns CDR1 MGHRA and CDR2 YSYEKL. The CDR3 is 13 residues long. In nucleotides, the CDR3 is TGCGCCAGCAGCCAAGGGACAGTCTATGGCTACACCTTC. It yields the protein CASSQGTVYGYTF.

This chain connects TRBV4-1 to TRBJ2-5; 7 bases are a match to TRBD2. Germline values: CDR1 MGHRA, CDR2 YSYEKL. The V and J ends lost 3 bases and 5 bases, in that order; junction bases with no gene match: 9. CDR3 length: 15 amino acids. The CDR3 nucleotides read TGCGCCAGCAGCCAGGCGCGGGGGTCCAAGGAGACCCAGTACTTC. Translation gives CASSQARGSKETQYF.

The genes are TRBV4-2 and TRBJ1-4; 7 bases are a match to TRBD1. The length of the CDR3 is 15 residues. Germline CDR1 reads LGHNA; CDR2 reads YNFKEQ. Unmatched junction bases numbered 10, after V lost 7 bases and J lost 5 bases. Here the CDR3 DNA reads TGTGCCAGCAAAAGAAAGACAGGGATGAATGAAAAACTGTTTTTT. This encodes CASKRKTGMNEKLFF.

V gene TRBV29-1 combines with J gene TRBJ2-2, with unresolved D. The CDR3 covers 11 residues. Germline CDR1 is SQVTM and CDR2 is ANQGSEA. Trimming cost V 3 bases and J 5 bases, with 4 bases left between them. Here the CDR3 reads CSVEATGELFF. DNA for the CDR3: TGCAGCGTTGAGGCAACCGGGGAGCTGTTTTTT.

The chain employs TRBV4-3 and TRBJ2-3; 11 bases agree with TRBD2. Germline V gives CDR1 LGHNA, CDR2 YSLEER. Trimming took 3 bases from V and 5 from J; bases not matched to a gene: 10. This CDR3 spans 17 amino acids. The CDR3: CASSQVIAGGPGDTQYF. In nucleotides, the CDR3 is TGCGCCAGCAGCCAGGTCATAGCGGGAGGGCCGGGAGATACGCAGTATTTT.

This CDR3 is CASSTSTGELFF. The CDR3 DNA reads TGTGCCAGCTCTACTTCTACCGGGGAGCTGTTTTTT. The chain couples TRBV7-6 to TRBJ2-2; D is undetermined. CDR1 is SGHVS, CDR2 FNYEAQ, per germline. This CDR3 comprises 12 residues. Trimming took 8 bases from V and 5 from J, leaving 9 bases between them.

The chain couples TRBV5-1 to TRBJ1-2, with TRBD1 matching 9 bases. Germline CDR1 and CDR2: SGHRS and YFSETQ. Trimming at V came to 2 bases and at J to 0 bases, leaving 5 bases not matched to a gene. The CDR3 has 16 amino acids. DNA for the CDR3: TGCGCCAGCAGCTTCGGACAGGGGACATCTAACTATGGCTACACCTTC. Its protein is CASSFGQGTSNYGYTF.

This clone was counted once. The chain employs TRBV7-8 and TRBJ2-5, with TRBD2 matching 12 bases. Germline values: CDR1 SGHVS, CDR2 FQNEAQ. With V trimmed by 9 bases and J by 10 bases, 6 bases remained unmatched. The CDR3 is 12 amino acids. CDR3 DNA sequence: TGTGCCAGTCGACCTAGCGGGGGGGACCAGTACTTC. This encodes CASRPSGGDQYF.

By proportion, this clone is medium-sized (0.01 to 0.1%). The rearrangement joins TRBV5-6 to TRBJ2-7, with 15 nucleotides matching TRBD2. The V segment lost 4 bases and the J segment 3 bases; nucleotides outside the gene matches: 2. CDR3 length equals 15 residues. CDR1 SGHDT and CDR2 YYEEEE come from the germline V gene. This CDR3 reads CASSGGLAGGYEQYF. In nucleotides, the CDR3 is TGTGCCAGCAGCGGGGGACTAGCGGGGGGCTACGAGCAGTACTTC.

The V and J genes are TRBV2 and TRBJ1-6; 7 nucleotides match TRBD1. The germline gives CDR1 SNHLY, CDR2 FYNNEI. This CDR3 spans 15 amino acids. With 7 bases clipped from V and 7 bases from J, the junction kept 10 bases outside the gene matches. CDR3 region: CASTLRAGGNSPLHF. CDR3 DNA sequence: TGTGCCAGCACTCTAAGGGCAGGGGGGAATTCACCCCTCCACTTT.

The CDR3 region is CASSLALAGQETQYF. The CDR3 bases are TGCGCCAGCAGCTTGGCTCTAGCGGGGCAAGAGACCCAGTACTTC. The V gene is TRBV5-1, the J gene TRBJ2-5, with 9 bases identical to TRBD2. Trimming at V came to 0 bases and at J to 2 bases, leaving 2 bases not matched to a gene. CDR3 length: 15 residues. Germline V gives CDR1 SGHRS, CDR2 YFSETQ.

The CDR3 DNA follows: TGCAGCGTTAGGGAGGGGGGGACCGGCAATCAGCCCCAGCATTTT. It specifies CSVREGGTGNQPQHF. The V and J genes are TRBV29-1 and TRBJ1-5; weak D call: TRBD1 (6 bases). This CDR3 comprises 15 residues. V lost 5 bases to trimming and J lost 2 bases, with 16 bases between them. From germline, CDR1 is SQVTM and CDR2 ANQGSEA.

CDR3 in DNA: TGTGCCAGCAGCTTACGGAGTAACACCGGGGAGCTGTTTTTT. The encoded protein is CASSLRSNTGELFF. This rearrangement joins TRBV7-8 to TRBJ2-2; D is unclear. The CDR3 spans 14 residues. Trimming pared 2 bases from V and 2 bases from J, leaving 6 bases between. Germline V gene lookup returns CDR1 SGHVS and CDR2 FQNEAQ.

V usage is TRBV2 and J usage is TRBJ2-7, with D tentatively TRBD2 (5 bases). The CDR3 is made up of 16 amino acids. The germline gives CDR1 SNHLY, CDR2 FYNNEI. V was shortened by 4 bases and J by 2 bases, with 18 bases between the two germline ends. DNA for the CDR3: TGTGCCAGCAGTGGACCCCATGGGCGGGCTCCCTACGAGCAGTACTTC. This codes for CASSGPHGRAPYEQYF.

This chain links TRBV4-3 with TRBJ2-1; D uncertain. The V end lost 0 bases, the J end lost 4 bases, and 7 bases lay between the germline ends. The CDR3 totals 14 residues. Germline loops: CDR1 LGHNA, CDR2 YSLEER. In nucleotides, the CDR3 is TGCGCCAGCAGCCAAGATACAAGTTACAATGAGCAGTTCTTC. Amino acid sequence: CASSQDTSYNEQFF.

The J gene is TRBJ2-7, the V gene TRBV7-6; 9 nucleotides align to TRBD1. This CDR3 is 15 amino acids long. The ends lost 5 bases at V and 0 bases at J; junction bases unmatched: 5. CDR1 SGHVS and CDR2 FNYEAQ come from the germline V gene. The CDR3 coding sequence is TGTGCCAGCAGCCCTGGGACAGGGCCCTCCTACGAGCAGTACTTC. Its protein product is CASSPGTGPSYEQYF.

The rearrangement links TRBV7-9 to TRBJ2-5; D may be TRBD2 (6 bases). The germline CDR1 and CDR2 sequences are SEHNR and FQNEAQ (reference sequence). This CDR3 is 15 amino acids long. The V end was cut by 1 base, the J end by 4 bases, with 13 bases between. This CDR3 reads CASSLEVMGGETQYF. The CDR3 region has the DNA TGTGCCAGCAGCTTAGAGGTCATGGGAGGAGAGACCCAGTACTTC.

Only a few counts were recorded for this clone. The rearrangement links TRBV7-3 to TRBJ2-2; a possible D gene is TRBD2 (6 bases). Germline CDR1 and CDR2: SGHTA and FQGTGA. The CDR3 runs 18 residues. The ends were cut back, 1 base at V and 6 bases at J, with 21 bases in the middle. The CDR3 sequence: CASSLIGGMSINAGELFF. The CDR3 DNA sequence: TGTGCCAGCAGCTTAATCGGCGGGATGTCGATAAACGCCGGGGAGCTGTTTTTT.

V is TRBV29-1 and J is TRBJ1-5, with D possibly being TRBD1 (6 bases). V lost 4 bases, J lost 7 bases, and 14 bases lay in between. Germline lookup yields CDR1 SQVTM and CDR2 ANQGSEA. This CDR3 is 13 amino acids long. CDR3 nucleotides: TGCAGCGTTGCAGGGGATGGGCAACAGCCCCAGCATTTT. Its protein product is CSVAGDGQQPQHF. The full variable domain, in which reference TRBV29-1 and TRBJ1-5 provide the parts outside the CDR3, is SAVISQKPSRDICQRGTSLTIQCQVDSQVTMMFWYRQQPGQSLTLIATANQGSEATYESGFVIDKFPISRPNLTFSTLTVSNMSPEDSSIYLCSVAGDGQQPQHFGDGTRLSIL.

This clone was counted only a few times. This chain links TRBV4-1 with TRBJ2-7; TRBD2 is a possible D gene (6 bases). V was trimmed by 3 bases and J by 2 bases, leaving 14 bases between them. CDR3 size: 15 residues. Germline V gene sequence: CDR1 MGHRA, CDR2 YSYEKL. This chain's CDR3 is CASSQEVAATYEQYF. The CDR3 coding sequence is TGCGCCAGCAGCCAGGAAGTAGCGGCCACCTACGAGCAGTACTTC.